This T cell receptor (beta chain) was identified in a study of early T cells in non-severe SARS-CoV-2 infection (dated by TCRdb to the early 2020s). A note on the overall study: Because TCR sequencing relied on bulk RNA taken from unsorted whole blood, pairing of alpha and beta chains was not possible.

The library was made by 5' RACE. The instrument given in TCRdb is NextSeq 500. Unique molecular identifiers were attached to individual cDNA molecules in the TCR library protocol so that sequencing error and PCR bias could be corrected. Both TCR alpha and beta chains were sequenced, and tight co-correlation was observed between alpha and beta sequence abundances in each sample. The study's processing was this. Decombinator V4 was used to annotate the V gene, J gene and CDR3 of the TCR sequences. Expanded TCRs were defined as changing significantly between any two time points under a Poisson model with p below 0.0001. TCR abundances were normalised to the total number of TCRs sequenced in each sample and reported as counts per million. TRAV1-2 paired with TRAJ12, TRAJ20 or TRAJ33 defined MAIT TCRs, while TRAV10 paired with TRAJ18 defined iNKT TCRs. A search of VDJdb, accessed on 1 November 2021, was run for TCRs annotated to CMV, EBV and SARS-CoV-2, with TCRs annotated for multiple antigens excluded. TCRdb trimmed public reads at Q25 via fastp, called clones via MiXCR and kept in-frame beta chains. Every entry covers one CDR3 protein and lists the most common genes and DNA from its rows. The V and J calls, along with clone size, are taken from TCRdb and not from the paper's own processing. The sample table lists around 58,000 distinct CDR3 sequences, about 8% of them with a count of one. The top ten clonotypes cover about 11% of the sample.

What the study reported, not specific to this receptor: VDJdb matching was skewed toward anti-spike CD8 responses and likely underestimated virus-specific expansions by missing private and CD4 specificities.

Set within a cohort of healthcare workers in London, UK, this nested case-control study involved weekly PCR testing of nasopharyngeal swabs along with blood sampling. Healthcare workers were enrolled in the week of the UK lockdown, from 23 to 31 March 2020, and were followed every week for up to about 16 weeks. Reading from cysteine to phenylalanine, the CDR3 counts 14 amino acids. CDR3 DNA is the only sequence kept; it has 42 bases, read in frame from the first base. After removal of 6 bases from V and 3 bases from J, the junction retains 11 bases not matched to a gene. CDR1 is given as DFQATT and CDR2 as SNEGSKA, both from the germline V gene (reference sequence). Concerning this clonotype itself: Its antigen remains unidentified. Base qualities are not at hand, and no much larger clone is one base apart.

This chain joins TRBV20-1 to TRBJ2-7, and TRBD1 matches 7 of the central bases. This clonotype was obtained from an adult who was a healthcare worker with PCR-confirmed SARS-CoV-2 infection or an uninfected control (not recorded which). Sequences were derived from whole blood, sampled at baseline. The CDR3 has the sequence CSASNRDRLYEQYF. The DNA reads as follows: TGCAGTGCGAGCAACCGGGACAGACTCTACGAGCAGTACTTC.